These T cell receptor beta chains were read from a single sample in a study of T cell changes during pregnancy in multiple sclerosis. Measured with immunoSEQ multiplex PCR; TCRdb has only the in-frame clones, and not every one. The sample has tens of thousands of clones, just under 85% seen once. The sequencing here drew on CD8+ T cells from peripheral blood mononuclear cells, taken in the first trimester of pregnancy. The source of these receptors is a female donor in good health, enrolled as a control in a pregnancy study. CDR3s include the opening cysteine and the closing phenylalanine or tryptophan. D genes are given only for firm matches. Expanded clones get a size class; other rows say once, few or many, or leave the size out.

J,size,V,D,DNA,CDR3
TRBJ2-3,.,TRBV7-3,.,TGTGCCAGCAGCCTCACCCCAGGCACAGATACGCAGTATTTT,CASSLTPGTDTQYF
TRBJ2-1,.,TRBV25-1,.,TGTGCCAGCAATAAGGGGTTCAATGAGCAGTTCTTC,CASNKGFNEQFF
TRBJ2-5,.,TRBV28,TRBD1,TGTGCCAGCAGCAACAGGGGAAACCAAGAGACCCAGTACTTC,CASSNRGNQETQYF
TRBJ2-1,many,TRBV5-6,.,TGTGCCAGCAGCTTGTCCCGGGTGGATGAGCAGTTCTTC,CASSLSRVDEQFF
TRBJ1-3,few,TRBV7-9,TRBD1,TGTGCCAGCAGCCCGGGGACAGGGGTTCGAAACACCATATATTTT,CASSPGTGVRNTIYF
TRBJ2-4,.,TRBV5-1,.,TGCGCCAGCAGTCCTGAGGGTGGAGGGAACATTCAGTACTTC,CASSPEGGGNIQYF
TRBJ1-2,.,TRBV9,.,TGTGCCAGCAATCCGACTGGACAGATATCTAACTATGGCTACACCTTC,CASNPTGQISNYGYTF
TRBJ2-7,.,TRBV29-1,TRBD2,TGCAGCGTTGTTGGCACTAGCGGTTCCTACGAGCAGTACTTC,CSVVGTSGSYEQYF
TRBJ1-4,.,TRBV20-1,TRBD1,TGCAGTGCTAGCGGGGGGGACAGAGGCACTTTT,CSASGGDRGTF
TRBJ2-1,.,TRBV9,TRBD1,TGTGCCAGCAGCCTCGGGACAGGGTCCTACAATGAGCAGTTCTTC,CASSLGTGSYNEQFF
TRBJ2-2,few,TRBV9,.,TGTGCCAGCAGCTCAACCGATCGGGGGGCACCGAACACCGGGGAGCTGTTTTTT,CASSSTDRGAPNTGELFF
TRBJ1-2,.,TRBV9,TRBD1,TGTGCCAGCAGCGTAGGCGCACAGGGGACGGGGAAGTCTCCTTATGGCTACACCTTC,CASSVGAQGTGKSPYGYTF
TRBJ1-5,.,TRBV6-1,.,TGTGCCAGCAGTGAAGGGGCAGATATTCAGCCCCAGCATTTT,CASSEGADIQPQHF
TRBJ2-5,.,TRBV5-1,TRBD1,TGCGCCAGCAGCAGACAGGGGCCACAAGAGACCCAGTACTTC,CASSRQGPQETQYF
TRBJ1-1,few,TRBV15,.,TGTGCCACCAGCAGAGGTCGGGGGGCGCTTACTGAAGCTTTCTTT,CATSRGRGALTEAFF
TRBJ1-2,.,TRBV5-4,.,TGTGCCAGCAGCCCCGGACAGCAATATGGCTACACCTTC,CASSPGQQYGYTF
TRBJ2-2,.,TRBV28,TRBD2,TGTGCCAGCAGCTTTCACCCCCCTAGCGGGAGAAACACCGGGGAGCTGTTTTTT,CASSFHPPSGRNTGELFF
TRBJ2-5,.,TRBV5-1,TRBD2,TGCGCCAGCAGCCTGGGGACTAGCGGGGGGGCGGAAGAGACCCAGTACTTC,CASSLGTSGGAEETQYF
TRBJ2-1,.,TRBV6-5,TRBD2,TGTGCCAGCAGTTATCGGGAGGGTATCGGTGAGCAGTTCTTC,CASSYREGIGEQFF